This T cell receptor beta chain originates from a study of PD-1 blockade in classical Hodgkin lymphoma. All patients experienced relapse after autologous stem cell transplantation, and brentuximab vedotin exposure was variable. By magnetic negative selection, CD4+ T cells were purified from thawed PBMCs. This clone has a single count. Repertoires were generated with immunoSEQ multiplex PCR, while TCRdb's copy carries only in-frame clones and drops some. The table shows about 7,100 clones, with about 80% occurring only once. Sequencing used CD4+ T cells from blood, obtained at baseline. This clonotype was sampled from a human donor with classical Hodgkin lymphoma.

The CDR3 here is CASSHTLIYEQYF. CDR3 in DNA: TGTGCCAGCAGCCATACTTTGATTTACGAGCAGTACTTC. The genes are TRBV11-2 and TRBJ2-7; D is uncertain. The germline V gene encodes CDR1 SGHAT and CDR2 FQNNGV. This CDR3 is built from 13 residues. V lost 5 bases, J lost 4 bases, and 12 bases lay in between.